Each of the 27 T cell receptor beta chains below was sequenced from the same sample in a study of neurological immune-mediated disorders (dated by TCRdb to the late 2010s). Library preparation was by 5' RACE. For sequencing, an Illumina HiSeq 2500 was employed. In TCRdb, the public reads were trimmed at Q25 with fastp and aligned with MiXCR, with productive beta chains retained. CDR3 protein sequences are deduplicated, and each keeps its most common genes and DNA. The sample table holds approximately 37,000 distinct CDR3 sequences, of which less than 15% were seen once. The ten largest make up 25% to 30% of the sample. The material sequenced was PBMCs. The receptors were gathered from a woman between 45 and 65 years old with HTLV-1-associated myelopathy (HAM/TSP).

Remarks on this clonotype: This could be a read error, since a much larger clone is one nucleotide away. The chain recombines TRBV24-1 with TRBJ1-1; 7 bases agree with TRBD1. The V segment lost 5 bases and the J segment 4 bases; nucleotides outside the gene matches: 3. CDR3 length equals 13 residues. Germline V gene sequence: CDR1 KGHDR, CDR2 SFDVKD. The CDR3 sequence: CATSAWTGTEAFF. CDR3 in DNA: TGTGCCACCAGTGCTTGGACAGGCACTGAAGCTTTCTTT.

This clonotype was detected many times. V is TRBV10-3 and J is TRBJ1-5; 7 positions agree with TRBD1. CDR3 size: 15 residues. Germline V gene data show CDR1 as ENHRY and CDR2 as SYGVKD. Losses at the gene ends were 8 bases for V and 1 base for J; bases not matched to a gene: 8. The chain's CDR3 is CAIGDRVRSNQPQHF. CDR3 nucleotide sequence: TGTGCCATCGGCGACAGGGTTCGGAGCAATCAGCCCCAGCATTTT.

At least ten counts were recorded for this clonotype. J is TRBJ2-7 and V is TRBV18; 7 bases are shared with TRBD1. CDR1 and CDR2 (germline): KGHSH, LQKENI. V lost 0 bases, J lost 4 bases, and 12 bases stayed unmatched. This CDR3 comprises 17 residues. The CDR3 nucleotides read TGTGCCAGCTCACCACCGCCCGGGACAGTCAAGCGGTACGAGCAGTACTTC. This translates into CASSPPPGTVKRYEQYF.

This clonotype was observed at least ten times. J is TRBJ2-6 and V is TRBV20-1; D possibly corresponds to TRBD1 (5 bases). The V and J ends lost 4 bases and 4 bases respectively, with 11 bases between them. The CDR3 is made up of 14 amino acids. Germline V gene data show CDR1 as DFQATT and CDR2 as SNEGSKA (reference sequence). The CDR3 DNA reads TGCAGTGCTAAGAACAGGCAAGGGGCCAACGTCCTGACTTTC. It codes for CSAKNRQGANVLTF.

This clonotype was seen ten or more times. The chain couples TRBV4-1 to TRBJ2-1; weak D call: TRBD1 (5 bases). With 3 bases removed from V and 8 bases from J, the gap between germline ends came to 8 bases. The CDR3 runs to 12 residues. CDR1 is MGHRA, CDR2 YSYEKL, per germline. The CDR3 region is CASSHRVDEQFF. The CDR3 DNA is TGCGCCAGCAGCCACAGGGTTGATGAGCAGTTCTTC.

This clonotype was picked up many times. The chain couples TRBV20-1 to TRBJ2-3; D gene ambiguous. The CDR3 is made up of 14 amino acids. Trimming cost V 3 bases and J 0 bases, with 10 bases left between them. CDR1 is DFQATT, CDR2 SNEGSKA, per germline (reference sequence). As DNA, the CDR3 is TGCAGTGCTAGCTGGGCGTTAAGCACAGATACGCAGTATTTT. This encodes CSASWALSTDTQYF.

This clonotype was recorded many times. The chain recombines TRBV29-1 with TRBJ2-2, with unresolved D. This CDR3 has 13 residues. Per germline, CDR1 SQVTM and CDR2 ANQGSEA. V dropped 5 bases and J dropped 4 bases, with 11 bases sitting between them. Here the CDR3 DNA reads TGCAGCGTTAAGGGTTCAAGCACCGGGGAGCTGTTTTTT. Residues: CSVKGSSTGELFF.

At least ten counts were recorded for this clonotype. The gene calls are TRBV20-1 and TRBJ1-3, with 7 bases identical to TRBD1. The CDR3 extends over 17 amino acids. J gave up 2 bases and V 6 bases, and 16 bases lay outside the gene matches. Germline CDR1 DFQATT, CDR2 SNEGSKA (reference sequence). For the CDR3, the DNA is TGCAGTGCGGGGAGACAGGGCCACCCGGGGCCTGGAAACACCATATATTTT. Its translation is CSAGRQGHPGPGNTIYF.

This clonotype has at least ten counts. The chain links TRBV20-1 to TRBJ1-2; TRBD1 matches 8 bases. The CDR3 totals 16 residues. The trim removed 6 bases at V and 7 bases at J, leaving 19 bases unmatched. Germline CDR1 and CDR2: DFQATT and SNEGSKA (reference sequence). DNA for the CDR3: TGCAGTGCGAGCACTTTTTCCGGACAGGGAGATAGTGGCTACACCTTC. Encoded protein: CSASTFSGQGDSGYTF.

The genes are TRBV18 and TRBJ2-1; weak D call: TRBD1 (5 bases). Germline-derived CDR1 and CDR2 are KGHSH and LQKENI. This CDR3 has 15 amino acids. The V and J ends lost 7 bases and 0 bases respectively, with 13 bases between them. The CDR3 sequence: CASFTFGASYNEQFF. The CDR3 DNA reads TGTGCCAGCTTCACCTTTGGGGCCTCCTACAATGAGCAGTTCTTC. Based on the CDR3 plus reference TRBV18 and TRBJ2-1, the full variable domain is NAGVMQNPRHLVRRRGQEARLRCSPMKGHSHVYWYRQLPEEGLKFMVYLQKENIIDESGMPKERFSAEFPKEGPSILRIQQVVRGDSAAYFCASFTFGASYNEQFFGPGTRLTVL.

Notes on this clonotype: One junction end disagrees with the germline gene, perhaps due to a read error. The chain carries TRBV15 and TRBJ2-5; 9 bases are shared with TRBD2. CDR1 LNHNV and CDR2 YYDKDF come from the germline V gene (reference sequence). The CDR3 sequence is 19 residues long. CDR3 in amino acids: CSTSRGVRGSGGPQETQYF. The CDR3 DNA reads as TGTTCCACCAGCAGAGGCGTGAGGGGTAGCGGGGGTCCTCAAGAGACCCAGTACTTC.

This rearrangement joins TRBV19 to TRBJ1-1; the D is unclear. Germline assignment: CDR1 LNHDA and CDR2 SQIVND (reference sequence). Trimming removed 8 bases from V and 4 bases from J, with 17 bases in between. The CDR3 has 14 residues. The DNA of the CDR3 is TGTGCCAGTTCAGGCGCCCAGGTTGGCACTGAAGCTTTCTTT. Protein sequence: CASSGAQVGTEAFF.

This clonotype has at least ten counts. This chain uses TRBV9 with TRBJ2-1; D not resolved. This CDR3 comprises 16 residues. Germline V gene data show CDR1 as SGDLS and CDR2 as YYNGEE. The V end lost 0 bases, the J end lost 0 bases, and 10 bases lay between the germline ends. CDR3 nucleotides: TGTGCCAGCAGCGTAGAGTCCGTGACCTCCTACAATGAGCAGTTCTTC. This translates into CASSVESVTSYNEQFF. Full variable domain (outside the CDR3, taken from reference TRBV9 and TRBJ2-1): DSGVTQTPKHLITATGQRVTLRCSPRSGDLSVYWYQQSLDQGLQFLIQYYNGEERAKGNILERFSAQQFPDLHSELNLSSLELGDSALYFCASSVESVTSYNEQFFGPGTRLTVL.

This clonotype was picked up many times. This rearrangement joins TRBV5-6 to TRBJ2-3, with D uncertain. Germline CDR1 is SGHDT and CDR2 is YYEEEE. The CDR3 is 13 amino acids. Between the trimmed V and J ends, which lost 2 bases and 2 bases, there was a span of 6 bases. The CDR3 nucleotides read TGTGCCAGCAGCTTTTCCTACACAGATACGCAGTATTTT. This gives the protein CASSFSYTDTQYF.

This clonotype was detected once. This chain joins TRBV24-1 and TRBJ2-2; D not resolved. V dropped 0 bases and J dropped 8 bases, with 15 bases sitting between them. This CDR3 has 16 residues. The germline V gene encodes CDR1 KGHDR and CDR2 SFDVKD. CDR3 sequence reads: CATSDLSGFQRGELFF. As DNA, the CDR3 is TGTGCCACCAGTGATTTGTCCGGGTTTCAACGGGGGGAGCTGTTTTTT.

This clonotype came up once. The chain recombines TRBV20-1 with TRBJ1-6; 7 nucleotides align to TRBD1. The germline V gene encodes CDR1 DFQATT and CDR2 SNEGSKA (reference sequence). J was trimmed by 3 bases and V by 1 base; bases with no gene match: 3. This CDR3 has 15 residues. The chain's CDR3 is CSARVSGGYNSPLHF. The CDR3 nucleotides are TGCAGTGCTAGAGTTTCAGGGGGCTATAATTCACCCCTCCACTTT.

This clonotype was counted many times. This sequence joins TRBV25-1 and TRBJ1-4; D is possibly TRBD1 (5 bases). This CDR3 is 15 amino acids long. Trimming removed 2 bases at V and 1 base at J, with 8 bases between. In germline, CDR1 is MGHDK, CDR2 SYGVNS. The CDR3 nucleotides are TGTGCCAGCAGTGAAGGGACGGGAACTAATGAAAAACTGTTTTTT. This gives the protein CASSEGTGTNEKLFF.

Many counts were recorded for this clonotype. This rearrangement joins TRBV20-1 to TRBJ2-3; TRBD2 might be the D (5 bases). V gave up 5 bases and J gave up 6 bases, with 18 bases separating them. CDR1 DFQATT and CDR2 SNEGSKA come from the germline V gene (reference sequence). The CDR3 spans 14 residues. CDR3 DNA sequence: TGCAGTGCTCGGGATTCAAGACGGGTCGATACGCAGTATTTT. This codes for CSARDSRRVDTQYF.

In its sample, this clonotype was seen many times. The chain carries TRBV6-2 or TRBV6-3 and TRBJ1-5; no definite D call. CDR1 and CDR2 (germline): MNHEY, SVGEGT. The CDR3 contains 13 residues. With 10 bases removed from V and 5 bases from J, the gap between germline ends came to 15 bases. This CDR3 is CANSDTPHQPQHF. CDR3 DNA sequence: TGTGCCAACTCCGACACCCCTCATCAGCCCCAGCATTTT.

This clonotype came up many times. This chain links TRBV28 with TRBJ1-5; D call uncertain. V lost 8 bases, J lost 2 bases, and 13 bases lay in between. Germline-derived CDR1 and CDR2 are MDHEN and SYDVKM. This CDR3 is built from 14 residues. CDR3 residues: CASALWEGNQPQHF. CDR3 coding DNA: TGTGCCAGCGCATTATGGGAGGGCAATCAGCCCCAGCATTTT.

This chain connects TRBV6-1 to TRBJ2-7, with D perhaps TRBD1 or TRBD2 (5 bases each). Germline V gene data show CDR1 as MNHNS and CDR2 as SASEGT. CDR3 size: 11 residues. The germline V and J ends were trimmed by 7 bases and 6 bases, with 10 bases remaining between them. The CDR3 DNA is TGTGCCAGCACTGAGGGGCTCGAGCAGTACGTC. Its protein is CASTEGLEQYV.

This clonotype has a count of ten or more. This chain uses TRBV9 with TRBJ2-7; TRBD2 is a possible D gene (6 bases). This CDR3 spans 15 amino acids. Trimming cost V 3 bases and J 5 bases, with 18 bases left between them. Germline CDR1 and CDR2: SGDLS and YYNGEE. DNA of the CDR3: TGTGCCAGCAGCGAGGAGGGAGGCCGAAGTGACGAGCAGTACTTC. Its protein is CASSEEGGRSDEQYF.

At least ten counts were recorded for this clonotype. The CDR3 region is CASSEGLAGGGNYEQYV. The DNA for the CDR3 is TGTGCCAGCAGTGAAGGGCTAGCCGGGGGCGGAAACTACGAGCAGTACGTC. This chain uses TRBV6-1 with TRBJ2-7, with D perhaps assigned TRBD1 or TRBD2 (6 bases each). Germline-derived CDR1 and CDR2 are MNHNS and SASEGT. The CDR3 sequence is 17 residues long. V was pared by 1 base and J by 3 bases, with 19 bases between.

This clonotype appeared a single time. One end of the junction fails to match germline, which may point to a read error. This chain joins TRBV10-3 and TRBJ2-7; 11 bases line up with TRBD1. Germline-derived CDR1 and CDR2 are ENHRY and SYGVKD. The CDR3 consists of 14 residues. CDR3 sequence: CAISAGQGADERYF. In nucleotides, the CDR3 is TGTGCCATCAGTGCCGGACAGGGGGCAGACGAGCGGTACTTC.

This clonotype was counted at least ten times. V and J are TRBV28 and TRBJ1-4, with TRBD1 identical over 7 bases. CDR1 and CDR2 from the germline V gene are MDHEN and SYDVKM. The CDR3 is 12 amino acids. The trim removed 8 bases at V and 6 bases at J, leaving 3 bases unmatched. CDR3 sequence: CASLDRDEKLFF. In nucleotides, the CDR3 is TGTGCCAGCCTCGACAGGGATGAAAAACTGTTTTTT.

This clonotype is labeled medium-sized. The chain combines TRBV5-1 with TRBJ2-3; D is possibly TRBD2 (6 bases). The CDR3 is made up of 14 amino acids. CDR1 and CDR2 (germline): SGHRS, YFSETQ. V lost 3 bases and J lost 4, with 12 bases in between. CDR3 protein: CASSSEGGADTQYF. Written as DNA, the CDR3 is TGCGCCAGCAGCTCAGAGGGAGGTGCAGATACGCAGTATTTT.

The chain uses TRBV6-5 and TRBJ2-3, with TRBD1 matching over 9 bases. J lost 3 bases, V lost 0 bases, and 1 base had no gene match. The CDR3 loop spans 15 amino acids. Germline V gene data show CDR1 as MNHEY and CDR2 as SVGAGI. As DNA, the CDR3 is TGTGCCAGCAGTTACTCAGGACAGGGGACAGATACGCAGTATTTT. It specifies CASSYSGQGTDTQYF.